This T cell receptor beta chain was observed in a study of identical twins. TCRdb ran MiXCR on the 5' RACE reads and lists one entry per CDR3 protein. The sample has roughly 690,000 distinct CDR3 sequences, around 6% seen once. The study, taken as a whole, reports: When twins shared out-of-frame alpha sequences, those sequences had excess low generation probability.

This clonotype was recorded at least ten times. Its cognate antigen is unknown. CDR1 and CDR2 from the germline V gene are LNHNV and YYDKDF (reference sequence). CDR3 length: 15 residues. V was shortened by 0 bases and J by 4 bases, with 7 bases between the two germline ends. The gene calls are TRBV15 and TRBJ2-6; D call uncertain. Source material: naive T cells sorted from blood. The sequence derives from a man aged 18 to 30 in good health. The CDR3 sequence is CATSRDLAGANVLTF. In nucleotides, the CDR3 is TGTGCCACCAGCAGAGATCTTGCAGGGGCCAACGTCCTGACTTTC.